Described below is a single TCR beta chain sequence and its context. This specimen comes from a study of blood T cell repertoires in COVID-19. For the study at large: Nucleic acid was either cDNA or gDNA, and it came from T cells, B-cell-depleted T cells, or PBMCs.

Enrollment of patients from Seattle took place during active infection, with longitudinal follow-up. V was clipped by 4 bases and J by 4 bases; unmatched bases: 11. Looked up from germline, CDR1 is SGHNT and CDR2 is YYREEE (reference sequence). This CDR3 is 16 amino acids long. In the original workflow: Reference gene primer amplification gave nucleated cell count estimates. This table comes from immunoSEQ multiplex PCR, and its TCRdb copy is limited to in-frame clones, with some not included. V and J calls and clone size are as listed in that table; D and trimming were resolved from the DNA. Of a few hundred thousand clones listed, roughly 90% are singletons.

This sequence was found in a woman in her forties with COVID-19, enrolled during active disease. The sequenced material came from peripheral blood. The chain couples TRBV5-4 to TRBJ1-1, with 9 bases fitting TRBD1. The CDR3 nucleotides are TGTGCCAGCAGCCCGAGGGGGGACAGGGCGGGCACTGAAGCTTTCTTT. It is translated as CASSPRGDRAGTEAFF.